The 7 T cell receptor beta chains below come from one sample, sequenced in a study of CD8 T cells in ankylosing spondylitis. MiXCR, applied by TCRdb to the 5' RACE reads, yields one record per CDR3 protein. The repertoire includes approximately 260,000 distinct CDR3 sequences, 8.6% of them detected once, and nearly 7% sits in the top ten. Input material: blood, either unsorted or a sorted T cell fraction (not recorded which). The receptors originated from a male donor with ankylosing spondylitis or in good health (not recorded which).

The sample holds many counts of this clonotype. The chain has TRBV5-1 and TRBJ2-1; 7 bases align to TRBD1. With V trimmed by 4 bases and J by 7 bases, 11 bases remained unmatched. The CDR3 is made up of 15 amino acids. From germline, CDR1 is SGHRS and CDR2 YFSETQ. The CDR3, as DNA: TGCGCCAGCAGCCCGAACCGAAACAGGGGTAATGAGCAGTTCTTC. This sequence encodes CASSPNRNRGNEQFF.

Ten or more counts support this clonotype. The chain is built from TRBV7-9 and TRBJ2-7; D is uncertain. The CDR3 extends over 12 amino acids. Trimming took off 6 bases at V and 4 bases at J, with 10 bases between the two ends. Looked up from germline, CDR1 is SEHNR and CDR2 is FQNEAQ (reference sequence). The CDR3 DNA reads TGTGCCAGCAGTCCCGTACCGTACGAGCAGTACTTC. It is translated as CASSPVPYEQYF.

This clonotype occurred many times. Written as DNA, the CDR3 is TGCGCCAGCAGTGAGGGACCCGGTTGGAACACCATATATTTT. Residues: CASSEGPGWNTIYF. The V gene is TRBV10-2, the J gene TRBJ1-3; D not certain. The CDR3 length is 14 residues. The V and J ends lost 2 bases and 7 bases respectively, with 12 bases between them. Germline V gene lookup returns CDR1 WSHSY and CDR2 SAAADI.

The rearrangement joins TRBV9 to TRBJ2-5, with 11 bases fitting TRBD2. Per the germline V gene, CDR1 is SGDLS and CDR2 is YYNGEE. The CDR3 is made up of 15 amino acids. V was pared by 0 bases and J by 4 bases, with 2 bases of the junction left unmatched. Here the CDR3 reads CASSVGSGGAETQYF. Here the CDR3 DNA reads TGTGCCAGCAGCGTAGGTAGCGGGGGGGCAGAGACCCAGTACTTC.

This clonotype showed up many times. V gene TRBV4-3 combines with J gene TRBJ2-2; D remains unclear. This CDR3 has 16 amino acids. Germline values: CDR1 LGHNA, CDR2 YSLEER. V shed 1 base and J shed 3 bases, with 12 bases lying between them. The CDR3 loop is CASSQAATPDTGELFF. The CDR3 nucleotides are TGCGCCAGCAGCCAAGCCGCGACCCCGGACACCGGGGAGCTGTTTTTT.

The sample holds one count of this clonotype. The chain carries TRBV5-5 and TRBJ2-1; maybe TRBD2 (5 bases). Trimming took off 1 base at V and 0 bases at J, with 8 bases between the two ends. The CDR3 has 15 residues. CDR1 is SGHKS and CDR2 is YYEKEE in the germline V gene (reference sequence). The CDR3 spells CASSLSGYSYNEQFF. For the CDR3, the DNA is TGTGCCAGCAGCTTGAGCGGCTACTCCTACAATGAGCAGTTCTTC.

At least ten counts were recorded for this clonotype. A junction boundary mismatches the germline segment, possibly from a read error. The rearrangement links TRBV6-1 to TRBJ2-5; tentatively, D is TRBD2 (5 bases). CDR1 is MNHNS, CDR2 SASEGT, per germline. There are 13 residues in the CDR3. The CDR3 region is CASSAGVQGTQYF. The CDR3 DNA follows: TGTGCCAGCAGTGCCGGGGTTCAAGGGACCCAGTACTTC.